The next 5 T cell receptor beta chains were all read from a single sample in a study of blood T cell repertoires in COVID-19. Clones were read by immunoSEQ multiplex PCR, and TCRdb kept only the in-frame ones, dropping some. Of approximately 52,000 clones listed, about 91% are singletons. The sequenced sample consisted of peripheral blood. These receptors were collected from a man aged 55 to 69 with active COVID-19.

This chain connects TRBV11-2 to TRBJ2-7; maybe TRBD1 (6 bases). Germline CDR1 is SGHAT and CDR2 is FQNNGV. The CDR3 sequence is 14 residues long. V was trimmed by 3 bases and J by 7 bases, leaving 16 bases between them. This CDR3 reads CASSFGTTPTEQYF. The CDR3 DNA is TGTGCCAGCAGCTTTGGGACAACACCTACGGAGCAGTACTTC.

The V and J genes are TRBV7-2 and TRBJ1-4; TRBD1 matches at 8 bases. Germline V gives CDR1 SGHTA, CDR2 FQGNSA. The CDR3 contains 19 residues. Trimming cost V 0 bases and J 6 bases; bases outside gene matches: 15. The CDR3 reads CASSLALWTGQEADEKLFF. CDR3 bases: TGTGCCAGCAGCTTAGCCCTCTGGACAGGGCAAGAGGCTGATGAAAAACTGTTTTTT.

V gene TRBV24-1 combines with J gene TRBJ2-7, with TRBD1 identical over 8 bases. Germline values: CDR1 KGHDR, CDR2 SFDVKD. The CDR3 is 14 amino acids. The V segment lost 4 bases and the J segment 0 bases; nucleotides outside the gene matches: 1. Here the CDR3 reads CATSETGGSYEQYF. As DNA, the CDR3 is TGTGCCACCAGTGAAACAGGGGGCTCCTACGAGCAGTACTTC.

This clone was seen only once. The chain couples TRBV4-3 to TRBJ2-5, with a possible D match to TRBD2 (5 bases). This CDR3 is 13 amino acids long. CDR1 and CDR2 from the germline V gene are LGHNA and YSLEER. V lost 5 bases to trimming and J lost 1 base, with 8 bases between them. CDR3 sequence: CASSYTSQETQYF. The CDR3 nucleotides read TGCGCCAGCAGCTATACTAGCCAAGAGACCCAGTACTTC.

This chain links TRBV9 with TRBJ2-2; 8 nucleotides align to TRBD2. There are 14 residues in the CDR3. Germline V lookup: CDR1 SGDLS, CDR2 YYNGEE. The ends lost 5 bases at V and 6 bases at J; junction bases unmatched: 6. CDR3 sequence: CASSSGLEAGELFF. Here the CDR3 DNA reads TGTGCCAGCAGTTCGGGACTAGAAGCCGGGGAGCTGTTTTTT. The variable domain in full, with the rest retrieved from reference TRBV9 and TRBJ2-2, is DSGVTQTPKHLITATGQRVTLRCSPRSGDLSVYWYQQSLDQGLQFLIQYYNGEERAKGNILERFSAQQFPDLHSELNLSSLELGDSALYFCASSSGLEAGELFFGEGSRLTVL.